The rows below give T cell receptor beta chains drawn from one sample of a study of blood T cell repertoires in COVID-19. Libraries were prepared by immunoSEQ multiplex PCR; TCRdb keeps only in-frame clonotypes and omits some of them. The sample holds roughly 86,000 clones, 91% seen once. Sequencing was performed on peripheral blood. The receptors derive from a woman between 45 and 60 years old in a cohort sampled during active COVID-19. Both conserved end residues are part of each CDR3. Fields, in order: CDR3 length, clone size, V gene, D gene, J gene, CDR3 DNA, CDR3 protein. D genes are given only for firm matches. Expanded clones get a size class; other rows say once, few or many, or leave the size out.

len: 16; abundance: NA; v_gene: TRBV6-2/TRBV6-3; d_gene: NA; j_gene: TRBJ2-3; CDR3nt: TGTGCCAGCACCCCCCGGACTTGGGTTATGGCAGATACGCAGTATTTT; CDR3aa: CASTPRTWVMADTQYF
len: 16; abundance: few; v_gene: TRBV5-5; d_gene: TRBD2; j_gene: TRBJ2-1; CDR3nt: TGTGCCAGCAGCTTGGATGCGGGAGGGACCTACAATGAGCAGTTCTTC; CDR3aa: CASSLDAGGTYNEQFF
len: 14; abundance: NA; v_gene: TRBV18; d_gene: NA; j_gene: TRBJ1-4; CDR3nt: TGTGCCAGCTCACCGGGCGCGACTAATGAAAAACTGTTTTTT; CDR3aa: CASSPGATNEKLFF
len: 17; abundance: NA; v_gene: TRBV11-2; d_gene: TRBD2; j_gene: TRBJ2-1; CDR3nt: TGTGCCAGCAGCACTCTGACTAGCGGGCCATTTGGGAATGAGCAGTTCTTC; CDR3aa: CASSTLTSGPFGNEQFF
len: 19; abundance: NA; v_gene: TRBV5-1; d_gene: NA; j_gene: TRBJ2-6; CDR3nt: TGCGCCAGCAGCTTGGTGTTGCGGGTGGATCGATCTGGGGCCAACGTCCTGACTTTC; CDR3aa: CASSLVLRVDRSGANVLTF
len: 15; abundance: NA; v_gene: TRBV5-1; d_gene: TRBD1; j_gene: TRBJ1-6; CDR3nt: TGCGCCAGCAGCTTCCAGGACAGGGGGTTAACATCCCTCCACTTT; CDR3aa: CASSFQDRGLTSLHF
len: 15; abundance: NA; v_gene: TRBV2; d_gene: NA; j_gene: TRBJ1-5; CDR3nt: TGTGCCAGCAGAATGGCGGGGACGGCGGGTCAGCCCCAGCATTTT; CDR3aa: CASRMAGTAGQPQHF
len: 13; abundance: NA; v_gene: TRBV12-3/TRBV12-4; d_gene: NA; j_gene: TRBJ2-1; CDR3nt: TGTGCCAGCAGTTTAGTTAATGGCGGTGAGCAGTTCTTC; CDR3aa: CASSLVNGGEQFF
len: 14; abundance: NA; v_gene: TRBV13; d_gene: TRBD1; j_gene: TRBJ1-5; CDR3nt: TGTGCCAGCAGTAAAGGACAGGCCCGTCAGCCCCAGCATTTT; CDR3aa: CASSKGQARQPQHF
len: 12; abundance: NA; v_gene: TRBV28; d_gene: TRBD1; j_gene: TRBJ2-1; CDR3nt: TGTGCCAGCAGGTCACAGGGGAATGAGCAGTTCTTC; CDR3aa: CASRSQGNEQFF
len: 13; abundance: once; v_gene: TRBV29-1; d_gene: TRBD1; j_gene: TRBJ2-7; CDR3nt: TGCAGCGTCTCCGGGACAGTTCACTACGAGCAGTACTTC; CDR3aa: CSVSGTVHYEQYF
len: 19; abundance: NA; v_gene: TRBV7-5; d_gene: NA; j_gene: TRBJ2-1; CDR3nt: TGTGCCAGAAGGTCCCGACTAGCGGGAGGGCCTATTCCGTACAATGAGCAGTTCTTC; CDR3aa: CARRSRLAGGPIPYNEQFF
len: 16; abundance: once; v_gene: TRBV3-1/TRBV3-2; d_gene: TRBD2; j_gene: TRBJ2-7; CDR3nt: TGTGCCAGCAGCCGCACGGGACTAGCGGGCGACTACGAGCAGTACTTC; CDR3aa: CASSRTGLAGDYEQYF
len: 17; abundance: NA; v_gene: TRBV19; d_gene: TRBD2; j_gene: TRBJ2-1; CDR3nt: TGTGCCAGTAGTACTTATAGGACTAGCGGACCCTACAATGAGCAGTTCTTC; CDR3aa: CASSTYRTSGPYNEQFF
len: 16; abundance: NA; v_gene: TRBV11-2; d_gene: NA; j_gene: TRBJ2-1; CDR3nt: TGTGCCAGCAGCTTAGCTAGTCGCTTCACCTACAATGAGCAGTTCTTC; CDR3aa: CASSLASRFTYNEQFF
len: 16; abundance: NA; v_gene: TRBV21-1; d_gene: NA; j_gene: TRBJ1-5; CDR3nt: TGTGCCAGCACCAAATTGGGCCGAGAGCACAATCAGCCCCAGCATTTT; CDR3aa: CASTKLGREHNQPQHF
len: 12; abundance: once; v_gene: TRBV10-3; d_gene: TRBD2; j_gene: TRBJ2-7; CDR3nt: TGTGCCTGTACCGGGACTAGCGGCGAGCAGTACTTC; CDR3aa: CACTGTSGEQYF
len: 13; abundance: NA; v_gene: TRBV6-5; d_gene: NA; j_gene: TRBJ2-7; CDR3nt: TGTGCCAGCAGAAAGGACGGGGACTACGAGCAGTACTTC; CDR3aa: CASRKDGDYEQYF
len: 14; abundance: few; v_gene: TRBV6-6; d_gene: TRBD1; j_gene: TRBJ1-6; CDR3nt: TGTGCCAGCAGTTACGACAGGGGATATTCACCCCTCCACTTT; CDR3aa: CASSYDRGYSPLHF
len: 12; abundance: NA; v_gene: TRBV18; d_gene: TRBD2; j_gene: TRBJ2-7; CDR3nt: TGTGCCAGCGTCGGCGGGGGGCAGGAGCAGTACTTC; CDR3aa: CASVGGGQEQYF
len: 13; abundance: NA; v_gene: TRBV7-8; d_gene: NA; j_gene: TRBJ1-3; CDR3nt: TGTGCCAGCAGCCCCAACTCTGGAAACACCATATATTTT; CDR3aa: CASSPNSGNTIYF
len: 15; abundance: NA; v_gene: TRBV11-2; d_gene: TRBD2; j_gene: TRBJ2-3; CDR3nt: TGTGCCAGCAGTAGGCTAGCGGGGGGGGTGGATACGCAGTATTTT; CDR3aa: CASSRLAGGVDTQYF
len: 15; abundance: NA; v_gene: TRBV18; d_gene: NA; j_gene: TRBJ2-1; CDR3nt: TGTGCCAGCTCACCAGGCGAGCGGATCTACAATGAGCAGTTCTTC; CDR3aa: CASSPGERIYNEQFF
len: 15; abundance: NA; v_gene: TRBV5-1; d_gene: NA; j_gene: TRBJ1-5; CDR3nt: TGCGCCAGCAGCGTCAGTCCGGGGTCCGATCAGCCCCAGCATTTT; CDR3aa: CASSVSPGSDQPQHF
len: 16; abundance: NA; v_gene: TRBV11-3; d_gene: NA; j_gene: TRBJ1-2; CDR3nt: TGTGCCAGCAGCACACGTACTTGGGGGCGCAACTATGGCTACACCTTC; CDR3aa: CASSTRTWGRNYGYTF
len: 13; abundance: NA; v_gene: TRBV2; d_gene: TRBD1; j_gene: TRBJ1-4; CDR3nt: TGTGCCAGCACCCAGGACAGGGATGAAAAACTGTTTTTT; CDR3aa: CASTQDRDEKLFF
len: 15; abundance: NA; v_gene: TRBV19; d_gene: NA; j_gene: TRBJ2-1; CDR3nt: TGTGCCAGTAGTATAAGACAGGGAGGTGGAGATGAGCAGTTCTTC; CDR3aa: CASSIRQGGGDEQFF
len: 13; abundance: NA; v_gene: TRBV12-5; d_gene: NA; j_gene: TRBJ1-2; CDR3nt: TGTGCTAGTGGACGACAGACAGATTATGGCTACACCTTC; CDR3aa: CASGRQTDYGYTF
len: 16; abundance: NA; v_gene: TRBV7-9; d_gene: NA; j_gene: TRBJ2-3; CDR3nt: TGTGCCAGCAGCTTCCCCTCCGAGCCTAGCACAGATACGCAGTATTTT; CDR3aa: CASSFPSEPSTDTQYF
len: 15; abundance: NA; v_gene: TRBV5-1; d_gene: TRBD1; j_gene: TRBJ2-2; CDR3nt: TGCGCCAGCAGCCTAAGACAGGGCAGCGGAGGGGAGCTGTTTTTT; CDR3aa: CASSLRQGSGGELFF
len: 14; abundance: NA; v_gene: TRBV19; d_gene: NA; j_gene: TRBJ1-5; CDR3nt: TGTGCCAGTACTCATCCTGGGACTTATCAGCCCCAGCATTTT; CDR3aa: CASTHPGTYQPQHF
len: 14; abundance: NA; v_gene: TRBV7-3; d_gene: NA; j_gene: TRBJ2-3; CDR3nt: TGTGCCAGCAGCTTAGCGGGGAGCACAGATACGCAGTATTTT; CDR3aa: CASSLAGSTDTQYF
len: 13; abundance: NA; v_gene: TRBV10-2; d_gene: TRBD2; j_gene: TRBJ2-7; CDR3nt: TGCGCCAGCACCGGGACTAGCGGGAGTACGCTGTACTTC; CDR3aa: CASTGTSGSTLYF
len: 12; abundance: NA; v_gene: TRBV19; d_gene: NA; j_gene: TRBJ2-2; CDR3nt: TGTGCCAGTAGTGAGGCGGCCGGGGAGCTGTTTTTT; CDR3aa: CASSEAAGELFF
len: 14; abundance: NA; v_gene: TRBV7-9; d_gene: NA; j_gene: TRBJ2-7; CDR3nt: TGTGCCAGCAGCCCCAGGGGAAACTCCTACGAGCAGTACTTC; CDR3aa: CASSPRGNSYEQYF
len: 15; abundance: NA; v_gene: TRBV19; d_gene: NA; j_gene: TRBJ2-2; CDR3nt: TGTGCCAGTAGTATAGGGGGACAAAACACCGGGGAGCTGTTTTTT; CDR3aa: CASSIGGQNTGELFF